Given below is one T cell receptor beta chain in context. No antigen is known for it. Base qualities are not at hand, and no much larger clone is one base apart. TCRbeta CDR3 regions were amplified from genomic DNA by means of the immunoSEQ Assay, a bias-controlled multiplex PCR. From the authors' description of their analysis: Nucleated cell counts per sample were estimated from amplification of reference gene primers within the assay. To quantify the absolute abundance of each unique TCRbeta CDR3 rearrangement, sequence reads were collapsed and filtered. For each sample, productive Simpson clonality was calculated by taking the square root of Simpson's diversity index across productive rearrangements. Entries here come from immuneACCESS through TCRdb and include only in-frame sequences with V and J called. Some clones fail to appear in such tables; in the studies checked, an unresolved V gene covers under half of the shortfall, and the cause of the remainder is unknown. Clone size and the V and J calls come from that table; the DNA yielded D and trimming. This sample lists 150,000 to 200,000 clones; 86% were detected once. The biggest ten clones account for less than 1% of the sample.

These data belong to a study of blood T cell repertoires in COVID-19 (dated by TCRdb to the early 2020s). Background on the whole study: Collaborator samples came from the United States, Italy and Spain and covered acute and convalescent phases of COVID-19. The material from the prospective study consisted of cDNA or gDNA derived from T cells, B-cell-depleted T cells, or PBMCs. The sample metadata nearly always contained a de-identified subject ID, COVID-19 status, age in years and sex. The repertoires were made available in a free public database intended to serve as a resource for research on the immune response to SARS-CoV-2. HLA class I and class II types, where available, came from metadata supplied by the sample provider rather than from assay-based typing. Subjects who had been exposed to COVID-19, were actively infected with it, or had recovered from it provided the deeply sampled blood TCRbeta repertoires that made up the dataset. Samples came from the ongoing ImmuneRACE study (first 160 participants) plus 1,254 subjects from 6 global collaborators.

The investigation overall reported the following: The quantity of clinical and demographic metadata differed by source and by participant and was supplied without curation.

Whole blood was collected in K2EDTA tubes by collaborating institutions according to the institutions' own protocols. Collaborator samples were shipped for TCRbeta analysis as frozen whole blood, isolated PBMCs, or DNA extracted from either sample type. The clonotype was recovered from a man between 18 and 35 years old with acute or convalescent COVID-19. Sequencing was carried out using peripheral blood.

Read as DNA, the sequence is TGTGCCAGCAGCGTACGACAGGGGGCGCCCACCGGGGAGCTGTTTTTT. It translates to CASSVRQGAPTGELFF. This receptor chain uses TRBV9 and TRBJ2-2; 10 of the junction bases match TRBD1. At the junction V is shortened by 1 base and J by 4 bases; bases outside the gene matches: 4. Measured from the cysteine to the phenylalanine, the CDR3 is 16 residues long. The retained sequence is limited to the CDR3, 48 bases, with the frame set at the first base. CDR1 and CDR2 were assigned from the germline V gene as SGDLS and YYNGEE. This CDR3, with the reference TRBV9 and TRBJ2-2 proteins standing in past its ends, gives the full variable domain DSGVTQTPKHLITATGQRVTLRCSPRSGDLSVYWYQQSLDQGLQFLIQYYNGEERAKGNILERFSAQQFPDLHSELNLSSLELGDSALYFCASSVRQGAPTGELFFGEGSRLTVL.